This T cell receptor beta chain was observed in a study of blood T cells in healthy people across ages. Germline CDR1 is SGHRS and CDR2 is YFSETQ. The CDR3 has 15 amino acids. Notes on the study in general: Fewer expanded clones and more diversity marked long-lived versus aged donors.

This clonotype was seen a few times. Its cognate antigen is unknown. PCR was performed a second time for about 6 to 11 cycles using a sample-barcoded 5' primer and a J-beta primer mix. TCRdb re-derived calls from the 5' RACE reads in MiXCR, one entry per CDR3 protein. The sample holds hundreds of thousands of distinct CDR3 sequences, about 62% seen once. The sample comprised blood. The chain has TRBV5-1 and TRBJ2-4, with 8 bases that match TRBD1. Matching the DNA end better, TRBJ2-7 makes the J call doubtful. The clonotype originates from a man under 40 in good health. The DNA of the CDR3 is TGCGCCAGCAGCCCGAGGGACAGGCCGAGTTACGAGCAGTACTTC. Translated: CASSPRDRPSYEQYF.